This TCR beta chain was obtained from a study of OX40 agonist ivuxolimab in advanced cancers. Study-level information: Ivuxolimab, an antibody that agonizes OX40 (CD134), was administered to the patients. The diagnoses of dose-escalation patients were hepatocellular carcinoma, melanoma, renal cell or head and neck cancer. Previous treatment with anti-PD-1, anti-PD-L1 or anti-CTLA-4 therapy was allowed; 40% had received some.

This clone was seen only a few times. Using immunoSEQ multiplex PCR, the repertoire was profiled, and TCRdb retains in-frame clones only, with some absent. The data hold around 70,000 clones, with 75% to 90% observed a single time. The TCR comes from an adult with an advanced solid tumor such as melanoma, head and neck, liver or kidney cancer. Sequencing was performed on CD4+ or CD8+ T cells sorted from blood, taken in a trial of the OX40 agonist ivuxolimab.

CDR3 residues: CASTWAVYNEQFF. CDR3 sequence (DNA): TGTGCCAGCACCTGGGCTGTATACAATGAGCAGTTCTTC. The V and J genes are TRBV5-6 and TRBJ2-1, with unresolved D. The CDR3 spans 13 residues. V lost 6 bases and J lost 4, with 11 bases in between. The germline V gene has CDR1 SGHDT and CDR2 YYEEEE.